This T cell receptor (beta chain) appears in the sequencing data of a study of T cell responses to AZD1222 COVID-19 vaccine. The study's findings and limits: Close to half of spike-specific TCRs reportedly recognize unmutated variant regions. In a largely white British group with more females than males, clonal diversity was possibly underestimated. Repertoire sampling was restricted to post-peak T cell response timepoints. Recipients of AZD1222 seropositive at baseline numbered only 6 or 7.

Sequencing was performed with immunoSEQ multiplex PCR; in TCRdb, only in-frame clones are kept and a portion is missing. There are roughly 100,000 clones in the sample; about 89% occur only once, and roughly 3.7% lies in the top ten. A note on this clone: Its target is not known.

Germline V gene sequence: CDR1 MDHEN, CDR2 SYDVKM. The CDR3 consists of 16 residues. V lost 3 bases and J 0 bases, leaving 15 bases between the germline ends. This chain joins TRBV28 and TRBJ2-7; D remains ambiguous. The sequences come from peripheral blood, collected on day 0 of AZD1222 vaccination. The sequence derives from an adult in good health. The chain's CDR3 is CASSFHLSTLSYEQYF. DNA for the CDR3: TGTGCCAGCAGTTTCCACCTTTCGACCCTCTCCTACGAGCAGTACTTC.